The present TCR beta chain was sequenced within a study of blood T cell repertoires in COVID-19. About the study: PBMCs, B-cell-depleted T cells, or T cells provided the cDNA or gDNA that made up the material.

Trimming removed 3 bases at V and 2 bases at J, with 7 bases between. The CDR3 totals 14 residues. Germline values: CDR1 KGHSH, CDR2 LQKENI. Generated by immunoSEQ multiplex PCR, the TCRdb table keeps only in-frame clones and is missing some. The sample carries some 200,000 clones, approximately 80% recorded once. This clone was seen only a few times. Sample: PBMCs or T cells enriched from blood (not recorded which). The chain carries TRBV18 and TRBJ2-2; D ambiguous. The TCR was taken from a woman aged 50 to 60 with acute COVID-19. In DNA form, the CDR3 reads TGTGCCAGCTCACCCTATCCAAACACCGGGGAGCTGTTTTTT. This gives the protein CASSPYPNTGELFF. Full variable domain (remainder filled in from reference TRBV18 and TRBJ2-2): NAGVMQNPRHLVRRRGQEARLRCSPMKGHSHVYWYRQLPEEGLKFMVYLQKENIIDESGMPKERFSAEFPKEGPSILRIQQVVRGDSAAYFCASSPYPNTGELFFGEGSRLTVL.